One sample yielded the 28 T cell receptor beta chains listed below, sequenced in a study of neurological immune-mediated disorders. Each CDR3 protein gets one entry after TCRdb re-called the 5' RACE reads with MiXCR. The sample records tens of thousands of distinct CDR3 sequences, more than 4.5% being singletons. The material sequenced was CD4+ T cells from blood. The receptor set was obtained from a man in his late teens or twenties in good health.

The chain recombines TRBV18 with TRBJ2-2, with D perhaps assigned TRBD1 or TRBD2 (5 bases each). Germline lookup yields CDR1 KGHSH and CDR2 LQKENI. CDR3 length: 14 amino acids. Deletions cut 4 bases from V and 7 bases from J, with 13 bases between. The CDR3 bases are TGTGCCAGCTCACGACCGACAGAGGGCGGGGAGCTGTTTTTT. Its translation is CASSRPTEGGELFF.

At least ten counts were recorded for this clonotype. The chain carries TRBV20-1 and TRBJ2-1; D tentatively fits TRBD1 or TRBD2 (5 bases each). Looked up from germline, CDR1 is DFQATT and CDR2 is SNEGSKA (reference sequence). The CDR3 has 14 residues. The germline V and J ends were trimmed by 2 bases and 5 bases, with 13 bases remaining between them. The CDR3 DNA sequence: TGCAGTGCTAGAACCGAGACGGGACACAATGAGCAGTTCTTC. It codes for CSARTETGHNEQFF.

This clonotype is classed as medium-sized. The V and J genes are TRBV5-1 and TRBJ1-5; perhaps TRBD1 as D (6 bases). Trimming stripped 5 bases from V and 5 bases from J, with 14 bases between. The V gene's germline CDR1 is SGHRS and CDR2 YFSETQ. The CDR3 is made up of 14 amino acids. The CDR3 sequence is CASSPQGIDQPQHF. In nucleotides, the CDR3 is TGCGCCAGCAGTCCACAGGGAATTGATCAGCCCCAGCATTTT.

This clonotype has at least ten counts. J is TRBJ1-4 and V is TRBV4-3, with D tentatively TRBD1 (5 bases). V lost 3 bases to trimming and J lost 8 bases, with 13 bases between them. The germline gives CDR1 LGHNA, CDR2 YSLEER. The CDR3 consists of 14 residues. The CDR3 sequence: CASSQGTSGEKLFF. The DNA for the CDR3 is TGCGCCAGCAGCCAGGGGACTTCCGGCGAAAAACTGTTTTTT.

The CDR3 sequence is CASSSGGLFAGELFF. CDR3 nucleotides: TGTGCCAGCAGCTCCGGCGGGTTGTTTGCCGGGGAGCTGTTTTTT. The V and J genes are TRBV7-3 and TRBJ2-2, with D possibly TRBD2 on 5 matching bases. CDR1 and CDR2 from the germline V gene are SGHTA and FQGTGA. The CDR3 is made up of 15 amino acids. Trimming took off 4 bases at V and 6 bases at J, with 15 bases between the two ends.

This clonotype has ten or more counts. The rearrangement joins TRBV29-1 to TRBJ1-2; TRBD1 matches 9 bases. V was pared by 6 bases and J by 8 bases, with 13 bases of the junction left unmatched. Germline-derived CDR1 and CDR2 are SQVTM and ANQGSEA. The CDR3 runs 14 residues. The CDR3 protein is CSVVRTGGAQGYTF. CDR3 sequence (DNA): TGCAGCGTCGTTCGAACAGGGGGCGCGCAGGGCTACACCTTC.

This clonotype was observed many times. The rearrangement joins TRBV18 to TRBJ1-2, with 7 bases fitting TRBD1. The junction had 4 bases not matched to a gene; V was cut back by 2 bases and J by 4 bases. CDR1 is KGHSH and CDR2 is LQKENI in the germline V gene. The CDR3 length is 14 residues. CDR3 region: CASSPGTDVYGYTF. The CDR3, as DNA: TGTGCCAGCTCACCAGGGACAGACGTCTATGGCTACACCTTC.

This clonotype was detected many times. This chain's CDR3 is CASSLAAGWRETQYF. As DNA, the CDR3 is TGTGCCAGCAGCTTAGCTGCGGGGTGGCGGGAGACCCAGTACTTC. V is TRBV7-8 and J is TRBJ2-5; perhaps TRBD2 as D (6 bases). Germline CDR1 reads SGHVS; CDR2 reads FQNEAQ. Deletions cut 0 bases from V and 5 bases from J, with 13 bases between. The CDR3 covers 15 residues.

At least ten counts were recorded for this clonotype. CDR3 nucleotide sequence: TGCAGTGCTCCCACTGAGGGGGCGAGGTACGAGCAGTACTTC. Protein product: CSAPTEGARYEQYF. The chain couples TRBV20-1 to TRBJ2-7, with TRBD1 matching over 7 bases. The CDR3 totals 14 residues. V was pared by 5 bases and J by 4 bases, with 11 bases of the junction left unmatched. Germline V CDR1 and CDR2: DFQATT, SNEGSKA (reference sequence).

The sample holds many counts of this clonotype. This sequence joins TRBV9 and TRBJ1-2, with 7 positions matching TRBD1. CDR1 is SGDLS, CDR2 YYNGEE, per germline. This CDR3 has 19 amino acids. Losses at the gene ends were 0 bases for V and 5 bases for J; bases not matched to a gene: 19. The CDR3 sequence is CASSVALGQVRSGDYGYTF. In DNA, the CDR3 is TGTGCCAGCAGCGTAGCGCTAGGACAGGTTCGGTCCGGGGATTATGGCTACACCTTC. Together with reference TRBV9 and TRBJ1-2, the CDR3 gives the full variable domain: DSGVTQTPKHLITATGQRVTLRCSPRSGDLSVYWYQQSLDQGLQFLIQYYNGEERAKGNILERFSAQQFPDLHSELNLSSLELGDSALYFCASSVALGQVRSGDYGYTFGSGTRLTVV.

In its sample, this clonotype was seen many times. This rearrangement joins TRBV5-1 to TRBJ2-1; 7 bases are a match to TRBD1. The CDR3 covers 14 residues. Germline V gene lookup returns CDR1 SGHRS and CDR2 YFSETQ. V shed 7 bases, J shed 4 bases, and the junction held 8 bases outside the gene matches. Here the CDR3 DNA reads TGCGCCAGCCGACCGGGACAGCAATACAATGAGCAGTTCTTC. Protein product: CASRPGQQYNEQFF. The full variable domain, with the rest looked up from reference TRBV5-1 and TRBJ2-1, is KAGVTQTPRYLIKTRGQQVTLSCSPISGHRSVSWYQQTPGQGLQFLFEYFSETQRNKGNFPGRFSGRQFSNSRSEMNVSTLELGDSALYLCASRPGQQYNEQFFGPGTRLTVL.

At least ten counts were recorded for this clonotype. J is TRBJ1-2 and V is TRBV10-3, with D maybe TRBD1 (5 bases). The CDR3 sequence is 15 residues long. CDR1 and CDR2 (germline): ENHRY, SYGVKD. The V end was cut by 7 bases, the J end by 4 bases, with 19 bases between. The CDR3 nucleotides are TGTGCCATCACCCCTGGGGACCGCGGAATCTATGGCTACACCTTC. Its protein product is CAITPGDRGIYGYTF.

There are many counts of this clonotype. The chain employs TRBV12-3 or TRBV12-4 and TRBJ1-1, with D perhaps TRBD1 (6 bases). The CDR3 contains 13 residues. Deletions cut 6 bases from V and 5 bases from J, with 13 bases between. The CDR3: CASSPGAGTEAFF. The CDR3 bases are TGTGCCAGCAGCCCGGGGGCGGGGACTGAAGCTTTCTTT.

This clonotype was seen many times. V is TRBV5-5 and J is TRBJ2-7; D remains unclear. The CDR3 sequence is 15 residues long. Germline lookup yields CDR1 SGHKS and CDR2 YYEKEE (reference sequence). Deletions cut 3 bases from V and 3 bases from J, with 16 bases between. CDR3 residues: CASSSVWTPIYEQYF. In DNA, the CDR3 is TGTGCCAGCAGCTCCGTATGGACGCCGATCTACGAGCAGTACTTC.

This clonotype came up many times. The gene calls are TRBV4-2 and TRBJ2-3, with 7 bases identical to TRBD1. With V trimmed by 3 bases and J by 0 bases, 18 bases remained unmatched. Germline assignment: CDR1 LGHNA and CDR2 YNFKEQ. This CDR3 is 20 amino acids long. The CDR3 DNA sequence: TGTGCCAGCAGCCAGCCCCAAAGGTTCGGTAGGGGGCTTAGCACAGATACGCAGTATTTT. Amino acid sequence: CASSQPQRFGRGLSTDTQYF.

This clonotype was detected ten times or more. The V gene is TRBV5-1, the J gene TRBJ2-2; D gene uncertain. Germline loops: CDR1 SGHRS, CDR2 YFSETQ. The V and J ends lost 3 bases and 3 bases respectively, with 9 bases between them. The CDR3 extends over 14 amino acids. The chain's CDR3 is CASSSPLDTGELFF. As DNA, the CDR3 is TGCGCCAGCAGCTCCCCGTTGGACACCGGGGAGCTGTTTTTT.

This clonotype was picked up many times. This chain links TRBV5-1 with TRBJ1-2, with 7 bases fitting TRBD1. Losses at the gene ends were 6 bases for V and 5 bases for J; bases not matched to a gene: 19. Germline lookup yields CDR1 SGHRS and CDR2 YFSETQ. There are 17 residues in the CDR3. The CDR3 is CASTEYYDREVQYGYTF. CDR3 bases: TGCGCCAGCACCGAATATTACGACAGGGAGGTCCAGTATGGCTACACCTTC.

This clonotype was detected ten times or more. The chain is built from TRBV7-3 and TRBJ2-2; D is uncertain. Trimming cost V 5 bases and J 4 bases, with 8 bases left between them. This CDR3 is built from 13 residues. Germline V gene sequence: CDR1 SGHTA, CDR2 FQGTGA. The CDR3 bases are TGTGCCAGCAGCCCCCCGGCCACCGGGGAGCTGTTTTTT. Translation: CASSPPATGELFF.

The chain is built from TRBV5-1 and TRBJ2-2, with TRBD1 matching over 7 bases. CDR3 size: 16 residues. Germline CDR1 and CDR2: SGHRS and YFSETQ. Unmatched junction bases numbered 8, after V lost 0 bases and J lost 6 bases. As DNA, the CDR3 is TGCGCCAGCAGCTTGGTACAGGGGAACCGACCCGGGGAGCTGTTTTTT. Protein sequence: CASSLVQGNRPGELFF.

This clonotype was seen repeatedly, ten times or more. V gene TRBV20-1 combines with J gene TRBJ1-1, with D hard to call. The V and J ends lost 1 base and 7 bases respectively, with 16 bases between them. The germline V gene encodes CDR1 DFQATT and CDR2 SNEGSKA (reference sequence). The CDR3 runs to 14 residues. The CDR3 nucleotides are TGCAGTGCTAGAGGAATACAGACGAGCGTTGAAGCTTTCTTT. Translation gives CSARGIQTSVEAFF.

The sample holds many counts of this clonotype. This chain uses TRBV10-3 with TRBJ2-7; the D is unclear. Germline CDR1 reads ENHRY; CDR2 reads SYGVKD. CDR3 length equals 15 residues. V dropped 0 bases and J dropped 0 bases, with 9 bases sitting between them. The CDR3 DNA reads as TGTGCCATCAGTGAGTCCCGGGCCCGCTCCTACGAGCAGTACTTC. It yields the protein CAISESRARSYEQYF.

This clonotype was observed at least ten times. The rearrangement links TRBV4-3 to TRBJ2-6, with D possibly TRBD1 on 6 matching bases. In germline, CDR1 is LGHNA, CDR2 YSLEER. The CDR3 length is 18 residues. Trimming removed 0 bases from V and 0 bases from J, with 12 bases in between. Here the CDR3 reads CASSQEWDTGSGANVLTF. The CDR3 region has the DNA TGCGCCAGCAGCCAAGAATGGGACACCGGCTCTGGGGCCAACGTCCTGACTTTC.

This clonotype showed up just once. The gene calls are TRBV29-1 and TRBJ2-7; D ambiguous. This CDR3 region has 12 residues. With 5 bases removed from V and 5 bases from J, the gap between germline ends came to 13 bases. CDR1 SQVTM and CDR2 ANQGSEA come from the germline V gene. CDR3 coding DNA: TGCAGCGTTCGGGCATACCGGGACGAGCAGTACTTC. It translates to CSVRAYRDEQYF.

This clonotype appeared many times. The gene calls are TRBV20-1 and TRBJ1-5, with TRBD1 matching over 9 bases. Germline-derived CDR1 and CDR2 are DFQATT and SNEGSKA (reference sequence). The CDR3 is 12 amino acids. Trimming at V came to 3 bases and at J to 7 bases, leaving 1 base not matched to a gene. CDR3 region: CSARTGGQPQHF. As DNA, the CDR3 is TGCAGTGCTAGGACAGGGGGACAGCCCCAGCATTTT.

This clonotype was observed at least ten times. The CDR3 DNA reads as TGTGCCAGCACCATGACAGGGGGAGCTTACGAGCAGTACTTC. Its protein product is CASTMTGGAYEQYF. The rearrangement joins TRBV6-5 to TRBJ2-7; TRBD1 matches at 9 bases. The length of the CDR3 is 14 residues. Losses at the gene ends were 7 bases for V and 4 bases for J; bases not matched to a gene: 8. CDR1 MNHEY and CDR2 SVGAGI come from the germline V gene.

This clonotype was found many times. The chain links TRBV2 to TRBJ2-5; D might be TRBD2 (5 bases). V was pared by 3 bases and J by 3 bases, with 8 bases between. This CDR3 has 13 amino acids. In germline, CDR1 is SNHLY, CDR2 FYNNEI. DNA of the CDR3: TGTGCCAGCAGTGACCCCGGGGAAGAGACCCAGTACTTC. Translated: CASSDPGEETQYF.

This clonotype came up many times. This chain connects TRBV3-1 to TRBJ1-5; D not resolved. CDR1 and CDR2 (germline): LGHDT, YNNKEL (reference sequence). The V end lost 1 base, the J end lost 1 base, and 8 bases lay between the germline ends. This CDR3 spans 15 amino acids. CDR3 sequence (DNA): TGTGCCAGCAGCCAAGGTCCTGTGAGCAATCAGCCCCAGCATTTT. Protein product: CASSQGPVSNQPQHF.

This clonotype has only a few counts. V usage is TRBV25-1 and J usage is TRBJ2-3, with D tentatively TRBD1 (5 bases). CDR3 length: 14 amino acids. V lost 4 bases and J 0 bases, leaving 8 bases between the germline ends. Germline V gene sequence: CDR1 MGHDK, CDR2 SYGVNS. The CDR3 protein is CASSAGLSTDTQYF. The CDR3 coding sequence is TGTGCCAGCAGTGCAGGGCTAAGCACAGATACGCAGTATTTT. Looking up the rest from reference TRBV25-1 and TRBJ2-3 gives the full variable domain: EADIYQTPRYLVIGTGKKITLECSQTMGHDKMYWYQQDPGMELHLIHYSYGVNSTEKGDLSSESTVSRIRTEHFPLTLESARPSHTSQYLCASSAGLSTDTQYFGPGTRLTVL.